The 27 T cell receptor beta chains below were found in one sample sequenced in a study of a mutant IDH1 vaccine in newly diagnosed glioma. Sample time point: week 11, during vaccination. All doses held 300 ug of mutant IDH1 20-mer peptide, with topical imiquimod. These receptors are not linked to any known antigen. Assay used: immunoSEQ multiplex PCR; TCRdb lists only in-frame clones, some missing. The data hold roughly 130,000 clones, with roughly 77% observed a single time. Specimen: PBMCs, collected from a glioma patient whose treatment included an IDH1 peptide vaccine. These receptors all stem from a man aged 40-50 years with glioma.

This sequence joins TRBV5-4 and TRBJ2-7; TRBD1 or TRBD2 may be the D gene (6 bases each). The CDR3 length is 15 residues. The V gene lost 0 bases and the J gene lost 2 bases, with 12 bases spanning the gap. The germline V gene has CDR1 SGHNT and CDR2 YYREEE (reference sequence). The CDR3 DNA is TGTGCCAGCAGCTTGGGGGGGGCCAGCCCCTACGAGCAGTACTTC. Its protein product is CASSLGGASPYEQYF.

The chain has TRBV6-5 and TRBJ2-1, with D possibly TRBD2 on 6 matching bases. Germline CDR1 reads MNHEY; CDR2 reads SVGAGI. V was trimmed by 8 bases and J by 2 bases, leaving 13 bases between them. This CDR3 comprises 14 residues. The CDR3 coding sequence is TGTGCCAGCGGGGATAGCGGCGCCTACAATGAGCAGTTCTTC. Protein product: CASGDSGAYNEQFF.

The CDR3 is CASSPRLAGGPRTDTQYF. The CDR3 nucleotides are TGTGCCAGCAGCCCTCGACTAGCGGGGGGGCCGCGCACAGATACGCAGTATTTT. This chain joins TRBV9 and TRBJ2-3, with 14 bases matching TRBD2. The CDR3 consists of 18 residues. Unmatched junction bases numbered 8, after V lost 4 bases and J lost 1 base. The V gene's germline CDR1 is SGDLS and CDR2 YYNGEE. The whole variable domain, filled in from reference TRBV9 and TRBJ2-3, reads DSGVTQTPKHLITATGQRVTLRCSPRSGDLSVYWYQQSLDQGLQFLIQYYNGEERAKGNILERFSAQQFPDLHSELNLSSLELGDSALYFCASSPRLAGGPRTDTQYFGPGTRLTVL.

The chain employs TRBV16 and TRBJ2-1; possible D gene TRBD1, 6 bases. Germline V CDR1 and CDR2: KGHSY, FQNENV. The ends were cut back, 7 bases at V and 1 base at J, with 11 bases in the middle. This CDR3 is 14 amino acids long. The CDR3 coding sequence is TGTGCCAGCAACCGAGGGGGTTCCTACAATGAGCAGTTCTTC. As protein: CASNRGGSYNEQFF.

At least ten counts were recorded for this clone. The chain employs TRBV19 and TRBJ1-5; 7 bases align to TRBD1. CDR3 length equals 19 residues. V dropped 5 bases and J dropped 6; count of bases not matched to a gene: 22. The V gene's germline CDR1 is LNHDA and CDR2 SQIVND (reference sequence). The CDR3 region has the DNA TGTGCCAGTAGTCCTGCGGCGTCCCAGGGGGTGTACCCTCCTCAGCCCCAGCATTTT. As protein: CASSPAASQGVYPPQPQHF.

CDR3 sequence reads: CASSLGTGATQEQFF. As DNA, the CDR3 is TGTGCCAGCAGTCTGGGGACAGGGGCCACCCAGGAGCAGTTCTTC. V usage is TRBV27 and J usage is TRBJ2-1; TRBD1 aligns across 10 bases. The CDR3 contains 15 residues. Trimming cost V 5 bases and J 10 bases; bases outside gene matches: 11. Looked up from germline, CDR1 is MNHEY and CDR2 is SMNVEV (reference sequence).

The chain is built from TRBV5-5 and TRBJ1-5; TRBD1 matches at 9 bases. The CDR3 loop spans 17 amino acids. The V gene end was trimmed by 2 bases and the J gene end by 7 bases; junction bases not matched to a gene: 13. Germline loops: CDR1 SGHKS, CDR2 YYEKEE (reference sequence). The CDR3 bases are TGTGCCAGCAGCTTCTTACCCGGGACAGGGAATTCGCAGCCCCAGCATTTT. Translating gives CASSFLPGTGNSQPQHF.

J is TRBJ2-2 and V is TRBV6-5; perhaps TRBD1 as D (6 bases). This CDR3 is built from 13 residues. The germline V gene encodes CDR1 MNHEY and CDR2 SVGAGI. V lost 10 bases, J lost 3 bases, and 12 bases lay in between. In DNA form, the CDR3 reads TGTGCCACCAGACAGGATTACACCGGGGAGCTGTTTTTT. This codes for CATRQDYTGELFF.

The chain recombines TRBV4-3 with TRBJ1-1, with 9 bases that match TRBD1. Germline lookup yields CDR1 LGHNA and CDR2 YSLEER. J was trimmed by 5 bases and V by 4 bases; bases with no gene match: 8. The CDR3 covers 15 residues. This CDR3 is CASSLGTGRGTEAFF. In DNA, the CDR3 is TGCGCCAGCAGCCTCGGGACAGGGAGGGGAACTGAAGCTTTCTTT.

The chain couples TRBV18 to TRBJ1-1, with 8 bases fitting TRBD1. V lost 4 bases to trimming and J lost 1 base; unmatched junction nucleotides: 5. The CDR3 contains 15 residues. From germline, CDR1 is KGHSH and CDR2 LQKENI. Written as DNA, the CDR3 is TGTGCCAGCTCACTCCTCGGACAGGGGAACACTGAAGCTTTCTTT. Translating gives CASSLLGQGNTEAFF.

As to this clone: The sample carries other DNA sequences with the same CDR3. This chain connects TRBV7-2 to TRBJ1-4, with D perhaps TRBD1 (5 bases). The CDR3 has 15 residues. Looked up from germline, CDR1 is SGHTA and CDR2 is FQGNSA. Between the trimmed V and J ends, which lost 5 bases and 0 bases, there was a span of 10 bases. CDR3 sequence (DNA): TGTGCCAGCAGCCCGCGGGGGACAACTAATGAAAAACTGTTTTTT. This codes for CASSPRGTTNEKLFF.

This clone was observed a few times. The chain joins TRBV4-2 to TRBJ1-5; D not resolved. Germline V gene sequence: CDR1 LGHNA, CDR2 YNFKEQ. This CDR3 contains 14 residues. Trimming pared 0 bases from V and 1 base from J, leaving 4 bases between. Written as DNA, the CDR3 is TGTGCCAGCAGCCAAGAGGTGAGCAATCAGCCCCAGCATTTT. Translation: CASSQEVSNQPQHF.

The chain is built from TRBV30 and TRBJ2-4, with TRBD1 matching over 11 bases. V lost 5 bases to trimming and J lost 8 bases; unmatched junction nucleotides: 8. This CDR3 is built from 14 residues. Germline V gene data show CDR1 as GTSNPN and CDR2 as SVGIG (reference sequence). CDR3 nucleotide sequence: TGTGCCTGGCGGGGGGACAGGGGGTTGGACATTCAGTACTTC. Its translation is CAWRGDRGLDIQYF.

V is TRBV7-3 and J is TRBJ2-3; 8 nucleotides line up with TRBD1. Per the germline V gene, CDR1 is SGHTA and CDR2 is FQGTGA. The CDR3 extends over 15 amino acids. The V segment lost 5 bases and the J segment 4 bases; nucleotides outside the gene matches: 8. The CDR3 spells CASSQGSTGADTQYF. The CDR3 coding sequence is TGTGCCAGCAGCCAGGGGTCGACAGGGGCAGATACGCAGTATTTT.

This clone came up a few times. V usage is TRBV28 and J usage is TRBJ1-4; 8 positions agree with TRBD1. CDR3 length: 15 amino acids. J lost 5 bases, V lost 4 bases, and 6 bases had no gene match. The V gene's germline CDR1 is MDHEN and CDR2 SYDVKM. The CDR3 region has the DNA TGTGCCAGCAGTTCGACCGGGACAGGCAATGAAAAACTGTTTTTT. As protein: CASSSTGTGNEKLFF.

The CDR3 spells CASTGQGNTGELFF. The CDR3, as DNA: TGTGCCAGCACAGGACAGGGAAACACCGGGGAGCTGTTTTTT. This chain uses TRBV25-1 with TRBJ2-2, with 8 bases aligning to TRBD1. The CDR3 consists of 14 residues. The J segment lost 2 bases and the V segment lost 7 bases, leaving 3 bases of the junction unmatched. Germline V CDR1 and CDR2: MGHDK, SYGVNS.

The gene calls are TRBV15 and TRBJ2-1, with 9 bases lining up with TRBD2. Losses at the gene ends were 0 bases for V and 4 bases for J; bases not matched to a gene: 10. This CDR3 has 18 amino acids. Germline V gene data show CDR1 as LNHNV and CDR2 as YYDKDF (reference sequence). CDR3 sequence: CATSREGKRGATYNEQFF. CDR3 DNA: TGTGCCACCAGCAGAGAAGGGAAGCGGGGGGCTACATACAATGAGCAGTTCTTC.

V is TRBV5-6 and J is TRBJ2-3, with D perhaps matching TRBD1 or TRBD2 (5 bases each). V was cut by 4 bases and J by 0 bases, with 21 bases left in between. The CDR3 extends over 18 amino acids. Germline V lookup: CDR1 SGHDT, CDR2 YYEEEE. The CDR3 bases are TGTGCCAGCAGCCTAATCGCGGACTGGGGGATTAGCACAGATACGCAGTATTTT. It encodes CASSLIADWGISTDTQYF.

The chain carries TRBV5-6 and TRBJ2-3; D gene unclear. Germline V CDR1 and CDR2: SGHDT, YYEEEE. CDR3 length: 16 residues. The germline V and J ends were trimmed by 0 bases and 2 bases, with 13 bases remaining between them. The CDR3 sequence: CASSLGFGQNTDTQYF. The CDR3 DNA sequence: TGTGCCAGCAGCTTGGGTTTTGGGCAGAACACAGATACGCAGTATTTT.

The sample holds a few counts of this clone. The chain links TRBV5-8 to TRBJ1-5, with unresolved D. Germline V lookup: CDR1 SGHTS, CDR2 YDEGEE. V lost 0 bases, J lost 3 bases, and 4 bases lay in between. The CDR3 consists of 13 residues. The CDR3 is CASSLGNNQPQHF. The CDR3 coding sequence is TGTGCCAGCAGCTTGGGCAACAATCAGCCCCAGCATTTT.

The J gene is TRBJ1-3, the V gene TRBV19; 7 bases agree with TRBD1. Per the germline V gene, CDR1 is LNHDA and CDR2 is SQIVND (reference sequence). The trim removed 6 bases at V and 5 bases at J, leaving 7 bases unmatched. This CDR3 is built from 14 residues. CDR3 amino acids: CASSTGDSRNTIYF. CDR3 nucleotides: TGTGCCAGTAGCACAGGGGATTCGCGAAACACCATATATTTT. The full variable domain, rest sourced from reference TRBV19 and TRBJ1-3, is DGGITQSPKYLFRKEGQNVTLSCEQNLNHDAMYWYRQDPGQGLRLIYYSQIVNDFQKGDIAEGYSVSREKKESFPLTVTSAQKNPTAFYLCASSTGDSRNTIYFGEGSWLTVV.

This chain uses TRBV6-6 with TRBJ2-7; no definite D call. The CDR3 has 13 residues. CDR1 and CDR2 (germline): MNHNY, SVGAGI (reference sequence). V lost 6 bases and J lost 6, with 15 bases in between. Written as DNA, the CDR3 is TGTGCCAGCAGCATCGGCCGGCCCGGCGAGCAGTACTTC. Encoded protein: CASSIGRPGEQYF.

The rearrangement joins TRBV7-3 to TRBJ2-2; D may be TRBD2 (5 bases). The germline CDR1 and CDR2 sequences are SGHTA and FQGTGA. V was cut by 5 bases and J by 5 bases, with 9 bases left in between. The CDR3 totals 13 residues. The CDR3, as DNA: TGTGCCAGCAGCGGAGAGGGAACCGGGGAGCTGTTTTTT. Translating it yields CASSGEGTGELFF.

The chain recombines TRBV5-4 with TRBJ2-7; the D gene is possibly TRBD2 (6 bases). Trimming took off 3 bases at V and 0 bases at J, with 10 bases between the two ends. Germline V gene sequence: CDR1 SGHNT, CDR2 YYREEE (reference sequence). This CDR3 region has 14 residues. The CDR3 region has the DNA TGTGCCAGCAGCTGGGCGGGAAGCTCCTACGAGCAGTACTTC. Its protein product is CASSWAGSSYEQYF. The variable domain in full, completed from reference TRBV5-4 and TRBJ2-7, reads ETGVTQSPTHLIKTRGQQVTLRCSSQSGHNTVSWYQQALGQGPQFIFQYYREEENGRGNFPPRFSGLQFPNYSSELNVNALELDDSALYLCASSWAGSSYEQYFGPGTRLTVT.

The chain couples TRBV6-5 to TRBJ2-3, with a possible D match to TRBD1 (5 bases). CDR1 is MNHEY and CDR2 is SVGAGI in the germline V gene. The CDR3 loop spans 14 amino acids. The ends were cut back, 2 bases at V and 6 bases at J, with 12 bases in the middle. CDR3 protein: CASSYDSSFDTQYF. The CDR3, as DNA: TGTGCCAGCAGTTACGACAGCTCCTTTGATACGCAGTATTTT.

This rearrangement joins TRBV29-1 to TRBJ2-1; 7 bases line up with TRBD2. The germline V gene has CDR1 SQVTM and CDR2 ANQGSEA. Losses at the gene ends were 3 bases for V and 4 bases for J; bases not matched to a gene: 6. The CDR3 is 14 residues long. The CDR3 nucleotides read TGCAGCGTTGATGGTAGCGGGTTATACAATGAGCAGTTCTTC. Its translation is CSVDGSGLYNEQFF.

As DNA, the CDR3 is TGTGCCAGCTTCAGGGAAGGAGAGACCCAGTACTTC. Its translation: CASFREGETQYF. J is TRBJ2-5 and V is TRBV2; D might be TRBD1 (5 bases). V lost 8 bases and J 4 bases, leaving 11 bases between the germline ends. CDR3 length equals 12 residues. The germline V gene has CDR1 SNHLY and CDR2 FYNNEI.